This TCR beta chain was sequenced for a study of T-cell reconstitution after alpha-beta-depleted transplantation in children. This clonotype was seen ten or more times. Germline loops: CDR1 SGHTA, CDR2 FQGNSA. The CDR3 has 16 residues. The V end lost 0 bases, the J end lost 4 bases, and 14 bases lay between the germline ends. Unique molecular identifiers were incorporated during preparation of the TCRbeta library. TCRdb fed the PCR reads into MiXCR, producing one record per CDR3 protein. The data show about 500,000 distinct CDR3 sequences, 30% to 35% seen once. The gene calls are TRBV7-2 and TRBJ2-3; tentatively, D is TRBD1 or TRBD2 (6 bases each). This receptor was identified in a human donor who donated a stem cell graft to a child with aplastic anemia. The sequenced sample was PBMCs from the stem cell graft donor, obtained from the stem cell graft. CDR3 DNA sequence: TGTGCCAGCAGCTTAGCGCAGGGGAGGCGGGCAGATACGCAGTATTTT. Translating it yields CASSLAQGRRADTQYF. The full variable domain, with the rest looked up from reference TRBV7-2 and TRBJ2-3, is GAGVSQSPSNKVTEKGKDVELRCDPISGHTALYWYRQSLGQGLEFLIYFQGNSAPDKSGLPSDRFSAERTGGSVSTLTIQRTQQEDSAVYLCASSLAQGRRADTQYFGPGTRLTVL.